The rows below give T cell receptor beta chains drawn from one sample of a study of blood T cell repertoires in COVID-19. Only in-frame clones appear in the TCRdb table, and some are missing; sequencing was by immunoSEQ multiplex PCR. The table includes around 290,000 clones, roughly 86% detected once. The material sequenced was PBMCs or T cells enriched from blood (not recorded which). The origin of the receptors is a woman aged 18-35 years who had recovered from COVID-19. CDR3s include the opening cysteine and the closing phenylalanine or tryptophan. A D gene is named only where the DNA matches it firmly. The size entry is marked missing in some rows and otherwise reads once, few, many or a size class.

clone_size j_call d_call cdr3_length v_call cdr3_nt cdr3_aa
NA TRBJ2-2 NA 15 TRBV28 TGTGCCAGCACCCGGGACTTTCGGAACACCGGGGAGCTGTTTTTT CASTRDFRNTGELFF
NA TRBJ1-5 TRBD1 16 TRBV20-1 TGCAGTGCTAGTTCAGGGGGAATGAGGGTCTATCAGCCCCAGCATTTT CSASSGGMRVYQPQHF
NA TRBJ2-1 NA 16 TRBV19 TGTGCCAGTAGTCCCGACAGGTACAACTCCTACAATGAGCAGTTCTTC CASSPDRYNSYNEQFF
NA TRBJ1-5 NA 17 TRBV28 TGTGCCAGCAGTTTTAGGTCTTGGACAGTACGCGGTCAGCCCCAGCATTTT CASSFRSWTVRGQPQHF
NA TRBJ1-4 NA 15 TRBV29-1 TGCAGCGTTGAAGAGACAGGAACCACTAATGAAAAACTGTTTTTT CSVEETGTTNEKLFF
few TRBJ2-3 TRBD1 17 TRBV18 TGTGCCAGCTCACAACTCCGGACAGGAGCCACCACAGATACGCAGTATTTT CASSQLRTGATTDTQYF
NA TRBJ2-3 TRBD1 15 TRBV5-1 TGCGCCAGCAGTCACAGGGGACAGGGGAAAGATACGCAGTATTTT CASSHRGQGKDTQYF
NA TRBJ1-1 TRBD1 14 TRBV29-1 TGCAGCGTCCAACCTACAGGGGGCAACACTGAAGCTTTCTTT CSVQPTGGNTEAFF
NA TRBJ2-2 TRBD2 17 TRBV9 TGTGCCAGCAGCTCTCCTGTTGGGGGGGTGGACACCGGGGAGCTGTTTTTT CASSSPVGGVDTGELFF
NA TRBJ2-2 TRBD2 17 TRBV19 TGTGCCAGTAGTCGGACTAGCGGGGGCCGCAACACCGGGGAGCTGTTTTTT CASSRTSGGRNTGELFF
NA TRBJ2-7 TRBD2 13 TRBV7-3 TGTGCCAGCAGCCTAGCGGGCGGCGGCGAGCAGTACTTC CASSLAGGGEQYF
NA TRBJ2-7 TRBD2 14 TRBV19 TGTGCCAGTTCACTAGCGGGAGGGTCCTACGAGCAGTACTTC CASSLAGGSYEQYF
NA TRBJ2-7 NA 15 TRBV21-1 TGTGCCAGGAGAAAGGGGGACAGGGAGGAGGCCGAGCAGTACTTC CARRKGDREEAEQYF
NA TRBJ2-1 NA 12 TRBV12-3/TRBV12-4 TGTGCCAGCAGTCCCCTTTACAATGAGCAGTTCTTC CASSPLYNEQFF
NA TRBJ2-6 NA 17 TRBV27 TGTGCCAGCAGTTTACGGACAGTTCCCTCTGGGGCCAACGTCCTGACTTTC CASSLRTVPSGANVLTF
NA TRBJ1-2 TRBD1 14 TRBV24-1 TGTGCCACCAGTGGGACTGACAGGGTTCACGGCTACACCTTC CATSGTDRVHGYTF
NA TRBJ2-2 TRBD2 17 TRBV4-2 TGTGCCAGCAGCCAAGATCCTAGCGGGAGGGCCGGCGGGGAGCTGTTTTTT CASSQDPSGRAGGELFF
NA TRBJ2-6 NA 12 TRBV28 TGTGCCAGCAGTTTATCGGTGGACGTCCTGACTTTC CASSLSVDVLTF
NA TRBJ1-2 TRBD1 14 TRBV28 TGTGCCAGCAGTAGACCAGGGGGCGGATATGGCTACACCTTC CASSRPGGGYGYTF
NA TRBJ2-7 NA 13 TRBV6-5 TGTGCCAGCAGGTCCCCAGGTACCTACGAGCAGTACTTC CASRSPGTYEQYF
NA TRBJ2-7 NA 16 TRBV28 TGTGCCAACACGAGCGCCGGGATGACACACCAGCCCGAGCAGTACTTC CANTSAGMTHQPEQYF
NA TRBJ1-3 TRBD1 16 TRBV4-1 TGCGCCAGCAGCCATGGCAGGGGGCAAGCTGGAAACACCATATATTTT CASSHGRGQAGNTIYF
NA TRBJ2-1 NA 11 TRBV30 TGTGCCTGGAGCGCCTACAATGAGCAGTTCTTC CAWSAYNEQFF
NA TRBJ2-5 TRBD2 17 TRBV28 TGTGCCAGCAACACTCCGGGACTAGCGGGGGTACAAGAGACCCAGTACTTC CASNTPGLAGVQETQYF
NA TRBJ2-1 TRBD2 14 TRBV5-1 TGCGCCAGCAGCTTGGCCCAACTAGCGGGAGAAGTGTTCTTC CASSLAQLAGEVFF
NA TRBJ2-4 TRBD1 16 TRBV4-1 TGCGCCAGCAGCCAAGGAGACAGGGCTGGATGGAACATTCAGTACTTC CASSQGDRAGWNIQYF
NA TRBJ2-1 NA 13 TRBV30 TGTGCCTGGAGTGTACTACGCAGCAATGAGCAGTTCTTC CAWSVLRSNEQFF
NA TRBJ1-2 NA 11 TRBV20-1 TGCAGTGTTCCGGAGTATTATGGCTACACCTTC CSVPEYYGYTF
NA TRBJ2-5 TRBD2 14 TRBV5-4 TGTGCCAGCAGCTCTAGATCGGGGGGAGAGACCCAGTACTTC CASSSRSGGETQYF